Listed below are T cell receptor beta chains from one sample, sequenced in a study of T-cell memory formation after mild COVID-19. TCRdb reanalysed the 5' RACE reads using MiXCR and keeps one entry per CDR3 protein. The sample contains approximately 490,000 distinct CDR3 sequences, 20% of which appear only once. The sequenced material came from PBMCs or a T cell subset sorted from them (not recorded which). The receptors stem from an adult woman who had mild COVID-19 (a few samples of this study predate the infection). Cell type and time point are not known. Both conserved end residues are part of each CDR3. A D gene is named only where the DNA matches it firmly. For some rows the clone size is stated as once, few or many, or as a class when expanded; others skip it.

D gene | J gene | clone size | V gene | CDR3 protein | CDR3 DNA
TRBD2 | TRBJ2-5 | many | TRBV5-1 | CASSETSGVLQETQYF | TGCGCCAGCAGCGAAACTAGCGGGGTACTCCAAGAGACCCAGTACTTC
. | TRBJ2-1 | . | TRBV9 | CASSPAGASYNEQFF | TGTGCCAGCAGTCCCGCGGGGGCGTCGTACAATGAGCAGTTCTTC
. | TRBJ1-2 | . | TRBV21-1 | CASAQGKHYGYTF | TGTGCCAGCGCCCAGGGCAAGCACTATGGCTACACCTTC
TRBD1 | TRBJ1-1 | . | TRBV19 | CASSMTGSTLNTEAFF | TGTGCCAGTAGTATGACAGGGTCCACACTGAACACTGAAGCTTTCTTT
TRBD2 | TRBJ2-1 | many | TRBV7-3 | CASSLTSGGGYNEQFF | TGTGCCAGCAGCTTAACTAGCGGGGGAGGGTACAATGAGCAGTTCTTC
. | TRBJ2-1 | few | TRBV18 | CASSPRANNEQFF | TGTGCCAGCTCACCACGGGCCAACAATGAGCAGTTCTTC
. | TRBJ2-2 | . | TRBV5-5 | CASSLWQGIGELFF | TGTGCCAGCAGCTTGTGGCAGGGAATCGGGGAGCTGTTTTTT
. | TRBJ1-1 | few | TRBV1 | CTSSRGNTEAFF | TGCACCAGCAGCCGAGGAAACACTGAAGCTTTCTTT
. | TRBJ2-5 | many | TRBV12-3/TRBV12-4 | CASRGTRRETQYF | TGTGCCAGCAGAGGGACCAGGAGGGAGACCCAGTACTTC
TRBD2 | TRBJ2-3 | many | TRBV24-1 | CATSDYSGGNTDTQYF | TGTGCCACCAGTGATTACAGCGGGGGGAACACAGATACGCAGTATTTT
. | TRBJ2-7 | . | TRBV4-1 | CASSPPVKDRTYEQYF | TGCGCCAGCAGCCCCCCGGTTAAAGACAGGACCTACGAGCAGTACTTC
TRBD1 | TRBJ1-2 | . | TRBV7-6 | CASSSRDSYGYTF | TGTGCCAGCAGCTCCCGGGACAGTTACGGCTACACCTTC
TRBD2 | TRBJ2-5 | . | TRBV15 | CATSRDTSGRGETQYF | TGTGCCACCAGCAGAGATACTAGCGGGAGAGGAGAGACCCAGTACTTC
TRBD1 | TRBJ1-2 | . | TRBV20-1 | CSARRTGAYGYTF | TGCAGTGCTAGGAGGACAGGAGCCTATGGCTACACCTTC
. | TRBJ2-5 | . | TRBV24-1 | CATSDGGARQETQYF | TGTGCCACCAGTGATGGGGGCGCGCGGCAAGAGACCCAGTACTTC
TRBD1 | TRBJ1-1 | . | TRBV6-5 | CASKPGQGAPEAFF | TGTGCCAGCAAGCCGGGACAGGGGGCACCTGAAGCTTTCTTT
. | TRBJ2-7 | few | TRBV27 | CASRITGISYEQYF | TGTGCCAGCAGGATCACGGGTATCTCCTACGAGCAGTACTTC
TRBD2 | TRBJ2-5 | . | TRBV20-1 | CSATSVSGGSQETQYF | TGCAGTGCTACCTCAGTTAGCGGGGGGAGCCAAGAGACCCAGTACTTC
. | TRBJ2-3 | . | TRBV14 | CASSQQGGVTDTQYF | TGTGCCAGCAGCCAACAGGGGGGGGTTACAGATACGCAGTATTTT
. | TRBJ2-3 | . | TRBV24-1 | CATSDYGDGATSTDTQYF | TGTGCCACCAGTGACTACGGAGACGGGGCGACTAGCACAGATACGCAGTATTTT
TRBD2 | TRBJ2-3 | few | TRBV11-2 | CASSRRLAGGDTQYF | TGTGCCAGCAGTCGTAGACTAGCGGGGGGCGATACGCAGTATTTT
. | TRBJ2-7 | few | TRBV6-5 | CASSYYGTPSYEQYF | TGTGCCAGCAGTTATTACGGGACCCCTTCCTACGAGCAGTACTTC
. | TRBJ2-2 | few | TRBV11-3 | CASSLAVLSGLNTGELFF | TGTGCCAGCAGCTTGGCGGTCTTGAGCGGGTTGAACACCGGGGAGCTGTTTTTT
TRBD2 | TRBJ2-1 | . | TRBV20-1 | CSARVAGRIYNEQFF | TGCAGTGCTAGGGTAGCGGGTAGGATATACAATGAGCAGTTCTTC
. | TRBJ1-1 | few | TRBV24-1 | CATSTRELNTEAFF | TGTGCCACCAGCACCAGGGAATTGAACACTGAAGCTTTCTTT
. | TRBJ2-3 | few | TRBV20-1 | CSAPRLPSSTDTQYF | TGCAGTGCACCGAGACTACCCTCTAGCACAGATACGCAGTATTTT
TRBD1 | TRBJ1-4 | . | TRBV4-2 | CASSPTGGRQNEKLFF | TGTGCCAGCAGCCCAACAGGGGGGCGACAAAATGAAAAACTGTTTTTT
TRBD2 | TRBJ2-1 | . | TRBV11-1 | CASSFEAGGSGNEQFF | TGTGCCAGCAGCTTCGAAGCTGGCGGGAGTGGTAATGAGCAGTTCTTC
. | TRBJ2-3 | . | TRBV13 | CASSPGPRPADTQYF | TGTGCCAGCAGCCCGGGACCCCGGCCGGCAGATACGCAGTATTTT
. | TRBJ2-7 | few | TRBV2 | CASSETGYSYEQYF | TGTGCCAGCAGTGAAACGGGGTACTCCTACGAGCAGTACTTC
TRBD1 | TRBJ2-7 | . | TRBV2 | CASSGPGQGVYEQYF | TGTGCCAGCAGCGGCCCGGGTCAGGGGGTATACGAGCAGTACTTC
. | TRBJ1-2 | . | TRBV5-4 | CASSLDGKNYGYTF | TGTGCCAGCAGCTTGGACGGAAAAAACTATGGCTACACCTTC
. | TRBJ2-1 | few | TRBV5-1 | CASSLLLSGSYNEQFF | TGCGCCAGCAGCTTGTTGCTTTCGGGCTCCTACAATGAGCAGTTCTTC
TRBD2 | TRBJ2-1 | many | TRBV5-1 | CASSASGENYNEQFF | TGCGCCAGCAGCGCGAGCGGGGAGAACTACAATGAGCAGTTCTTC
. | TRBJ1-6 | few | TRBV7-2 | CASSLDSPLHF | TGTGCCAGCAGCTTAGACTCACCCCTCCACTTT
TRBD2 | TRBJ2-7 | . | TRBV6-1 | CASSEAGLALSPYF | TGTGCCAGCAGTGAAGCGGGACTAGCGCTATCCCCGTACTTC
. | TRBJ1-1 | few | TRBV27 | CASSDLPRVEAFF | TGTGCCAGCAGCGATTTACCCCGCGTGGAAGCTTTCTTT
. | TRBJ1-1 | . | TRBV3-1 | CASSQEGEGTRAFF | TGTGCCAGCAGCCAAGAGGGAGAAGGGACGAGGGCTTTCTTT
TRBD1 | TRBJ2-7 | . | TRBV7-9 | CASSLAPWDRAKYEQYF | TGTGCCAGCAGCTTAGCCCCCTGGGACAGAGCAAAGTACGAGCAGTACTTC
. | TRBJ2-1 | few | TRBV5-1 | CASSEHPSEAVEQFF | TGCGCCAGCAGCGAGCACCCTAGCGAAGCTGTCGAGCAGTTCTTC
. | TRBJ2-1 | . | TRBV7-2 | CASSGARLSSYNEQFF | TGTGCCAGCAGCGGGGCGCGACTGAGCTCCTACAATGAGCAGTTCTTC